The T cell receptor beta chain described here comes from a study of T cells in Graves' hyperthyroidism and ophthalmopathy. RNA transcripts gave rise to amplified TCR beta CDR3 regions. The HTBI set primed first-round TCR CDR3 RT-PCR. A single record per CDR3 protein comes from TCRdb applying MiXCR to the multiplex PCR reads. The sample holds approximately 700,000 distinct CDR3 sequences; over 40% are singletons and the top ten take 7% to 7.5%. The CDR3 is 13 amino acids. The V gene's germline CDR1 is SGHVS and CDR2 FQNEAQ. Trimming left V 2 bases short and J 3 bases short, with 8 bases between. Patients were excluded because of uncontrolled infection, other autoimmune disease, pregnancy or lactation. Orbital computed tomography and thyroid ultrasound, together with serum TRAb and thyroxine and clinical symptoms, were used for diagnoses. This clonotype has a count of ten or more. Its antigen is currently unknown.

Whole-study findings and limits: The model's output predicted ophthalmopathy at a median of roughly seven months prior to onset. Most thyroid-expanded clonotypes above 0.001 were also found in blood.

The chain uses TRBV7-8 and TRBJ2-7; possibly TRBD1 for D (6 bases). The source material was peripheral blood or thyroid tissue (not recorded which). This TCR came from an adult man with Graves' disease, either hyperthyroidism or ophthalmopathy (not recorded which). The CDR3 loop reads CASSLRQDYEQYF. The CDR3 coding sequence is TGTGCCAGCAGCTTACGACAGGACTACGAGCAGTACTTC.